The clone carrying this T cell receptor (beta chain) was recorded at least ten times. Its cognate antigen is unknown. The data belong to a study of identical twins. Germline CDR1 and CDR2: SGHRS and YFSETQ. CDR3 size: 13 residues. Trimming shortened V by 5 bases and J by 1 base, and 8 bases separated the two germline ends. Overall study findings and caveats: Model-predicted out-of-frame TCR alpha sharing fell below observed values in monozygotic twins. The abundant beta clonotypes from cord blood had fewer insertions, and memory repertoires had none of this.

TCRdb processed the 5' RACE reads anew with MiXCR; each CDR3 protein has one entry. The sample holds roughly 690,000 distinct CDR3 sequences; roughly 6.2% are singletons and the top ten take 1.5% to 2%. The sample consisted of naive T cells sorted from blood. The chain links TRBV5-1 to TRBJ2-3, with D perhaps TRBD1 (6 bases). The sequence was collected from a man in his late teens or twenties in good health. The CDR3 loop is CASRAGGTDTQYF. As DNA, the CDR3 is TGCGCCAGCAGGGCAGGGGGCACAGATACGCAGTATTTT.